This TCR beta chain was profiled in a study of T cells of healthy individuals. TCRdb reprocessed the 5' RACE reads via MiXCR and lists one record per CDR3 protein. The table records under 70,000 distinct CDR3 sequences, under 15% of them present only once. The sample holds a few counts of this clonotype. Trimming took 6 bases from V and 7 from J; bases not matched to a gene: 6. CDR1 is MNHEY, CDR2 SVGAGI, per germline. The CDR3 consists of 14 residues. This TCR derives from a human donor in good health. V and J are TRBV6-5 and TRBJ2-1; the match to TRBD2 covers 10 bases. This chain's CDR3 is CASSNLAGENEQFF. CDR3 nucleotide sequence: TGTGCCAGCAGCAATCTAGCGGGAGAAAATGAGCAGTTCTTC.